Listed below are T cell receptor beta chains from one sample, sequenced in a study of technical replicates of blood from several donors. Using immunoSEQ multiplex PCR, the repertoire was profiled, and TCRdb retains in-frame clones only, with some absent. The data contain fewer than 100,000 clones, 97% of them singletons. The specimen sequenced was T cells isolated from PBMCs. These receptor sequences come from a human donor in good health. Both conserved end residues are part of each CDR3. The order of the fields is clone size, J gene, D gene, V gene, CDR3 DNA, CDR3 protein. The D gene is left open where the match is weak. Clone size is stated in some rows and not others, as once, few, many or a class when expanded.

>.|TRBJ2-1|.|TRBV7-2
TGTGCCAGCAGCTTATTACAGGCCTCCTACAATGAGCAGTTCTTC
CASSLLQASYNEQFF
>.|TRBJ2-5|.|TRBV18
TGTGCCAGCTCACCGCCTAACAGAGCAGAGACCCAGTACTTC
CASSPPNRAETQYF
>.|TRBJ2-5|.|TRBV25-1
TGTGCCAGCAGTGAAGTAGACTTCGGAGAGACCCAGTACTTC
CASSEVDFGETQYF
>.|TRBJ2-2|TRBD1|TRBV29-1
TGCAGCGTAAGACAGGGTACGAACACCGGGGAGCTGTTTTTT
CSVRQGTNTGELFF
>.|TRBJ1-1|.|TRBV21-1
TGTGCCAGCCGAGGGGGACAGGGTGACACTGAAGCTTTCTTT
CASRGGQGDTEAFF
>.|TRBJ1-5|TRBD1|TRBV30
TGTGCCTGGAGCCGGGACAGGGACGATTATAGCAATCAGCCCCAGCATTTT
CAWSRDRDDYSNQPQHF
>.|TRBJ2-3|TRBD2|TRBV5-1
TGCGCCAGCAGCAACGGGGGGGACTTCACAGATACGCAGTATTTT
CASSNGGDFTDTQYF
>.|TRBJ2-2|.|TRBV19
TGTGCCAGTAGTACAGGGACCGGGGAGCTGTTTTTT
CASSTGTGELFF
>.|TRBJ2-5|TRBD2|TRBV11-3
TGTGCCAGCGCTAAGGGGGTTACTAGCGGGAGCGGGGAGACCCAGTACTTC
CASAKGVTSGSGETQYF
>.|TRBJ2-4|TRBD1|TRBV30
TGTGCCTCCCGCGGGGTTCTCCAGGGGGCCGTTCAGTACTTC
CASRGVLQGAVQYF
>.|TRBJ2-7|TRBD2|TRBV4-1
TGCGCCAGCAGCCGCGAGACTAGCGGGAGTCGGGAGCAGTACTTC
CASSRETSGSREQYF
>.|TRBJ1-2|TRBD1|TRBV7-2
TGTGCCAGCATCCGGGACAGGCAAAACTATGGCTACACCTTC
CASIRDRQNYGYTF
>.|TRBJ2-3|TRBD2|TRBV19
TGTGCCAGTAGTCGGAGGGGGACTAGCGGGAGTTCTAGCACAGATACGCAGTATTTT
CASSRRGTSGSSSTDTQYF
>.|TRBJ2-7|.|TRBV5-4
TGTGCCAGCAGCTATGCGGGGACCTACGAGCAGTACTTC
CASSYAGTYEQYF
>.|TRBJ1-3|TRBD1|TRBV10-3
TGTGCCATCACAGCCGGGACAGACTACTCTGGAAACACCATATATTTT
CAITAGTDYSGNTIYF
>.|TRBJ1-1|TRBD1|TRBV10-3
TGTGCCATCAGTGATACAGGGGCGAACACTGAAGCTTTCTTT
CAISDTGANTEAFF
>.|TRBJ2-1|TRBD2|TRBV6-5
TGTGCCAGCGGGCGGACTAGCGGGACCGGGAATGAGCAGTTCTTC
CASGRTSGTGNEQFF
>.|TRBJ2-7|TRBD2|TRBV19
TGTGCCAGTGGGACTAGCGGGAGAAGGGAGCAGTACTTC
CASGTSGRREQYF
>once|TRBJ2-3|.|TRBV10-2
TGCGCCAGCAGAGCCGGGGATACGCAGTATTTT
CASRAGDTQYF
>once|TRBJ2-3|.|TRBV28
TGTGCCAGCAGTTTAACAGGGAATCCAAGAGATACGCAGTATTTT
CASSLTGNPRDTQYF
>.|TRBJ2-1|.|TRBV11-2
TGTGCCAGCAGCCCAGTACGGGGGACCCTTAATGAGCAGTTCTTC
CASSPVRGTLNEQFF
>.|TRBJ2-1|TRBD2|TRBV9
TGTGCCAGCAGCCCGCGACTAGCGGTTTACAATGAGCAGTTCTTC
CASSPRLAVYNEQFF